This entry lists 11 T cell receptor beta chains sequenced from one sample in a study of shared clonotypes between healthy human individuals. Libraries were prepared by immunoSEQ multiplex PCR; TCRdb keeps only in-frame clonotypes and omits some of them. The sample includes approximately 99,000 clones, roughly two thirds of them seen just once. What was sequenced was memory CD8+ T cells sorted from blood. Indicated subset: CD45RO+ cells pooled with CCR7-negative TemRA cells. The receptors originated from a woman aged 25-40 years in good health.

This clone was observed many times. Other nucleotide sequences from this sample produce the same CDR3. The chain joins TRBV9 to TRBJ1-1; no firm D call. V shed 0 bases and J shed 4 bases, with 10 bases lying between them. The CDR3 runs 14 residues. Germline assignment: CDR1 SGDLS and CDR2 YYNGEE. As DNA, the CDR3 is TGTGCCAGCAGCGTAGCGTGGGGTAGCACTGAAGCTTTCTTT. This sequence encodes CASSVAWGSTEAFF.

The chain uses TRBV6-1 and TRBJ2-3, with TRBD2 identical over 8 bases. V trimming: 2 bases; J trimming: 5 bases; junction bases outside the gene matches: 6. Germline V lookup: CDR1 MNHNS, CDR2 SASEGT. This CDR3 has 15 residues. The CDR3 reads CASSEKAGGQDTQYF. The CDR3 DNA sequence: TGTGCCAGCAGTGAAAAGGCGGGAGGCCAAGATACGCAGTATTTT.

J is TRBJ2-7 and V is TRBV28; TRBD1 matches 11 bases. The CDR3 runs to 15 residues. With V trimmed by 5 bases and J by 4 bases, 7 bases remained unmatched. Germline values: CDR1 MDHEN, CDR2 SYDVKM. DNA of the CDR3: TGTGCCAGCAGTCCTCCCGGGACAGGGGGGTACGAGCAGTACTTC. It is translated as CASSPPGTGGYEQYF.

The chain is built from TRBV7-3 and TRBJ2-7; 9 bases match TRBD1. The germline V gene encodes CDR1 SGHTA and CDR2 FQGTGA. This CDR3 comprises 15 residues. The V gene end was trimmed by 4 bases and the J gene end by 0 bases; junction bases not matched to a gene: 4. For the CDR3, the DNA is TGTGCCAGCAGCTCGGGACAGGGACCCTCCTACGAGCAGTACTTC. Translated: CASSSGQGPSYEQYF.

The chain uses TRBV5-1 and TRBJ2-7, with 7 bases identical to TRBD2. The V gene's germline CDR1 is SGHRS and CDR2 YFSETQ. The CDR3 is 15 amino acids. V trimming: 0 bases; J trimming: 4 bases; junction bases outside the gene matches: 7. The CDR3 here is CASSLESSGRYEQYF. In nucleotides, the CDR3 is TGCGCCAGCAGCTTGGAGTCTAGCGGTAGATACGAGCAGTACTTC. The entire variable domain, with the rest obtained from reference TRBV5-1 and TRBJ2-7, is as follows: KAGVTQTPRYLIKTRGQQVTLSCSPISGHRSVSWYQQTPGQGLQFLFEYFSETQRNKGNFPGRFSGRQFSNSRSEMNVSTLELGDSALYLCASSLESSGRYEQYFGPGTRLTVT.

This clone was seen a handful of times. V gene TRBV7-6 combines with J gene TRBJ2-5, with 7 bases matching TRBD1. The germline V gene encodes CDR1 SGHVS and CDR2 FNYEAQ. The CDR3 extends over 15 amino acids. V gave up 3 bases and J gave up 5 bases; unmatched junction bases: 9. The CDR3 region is CASSFPTGLYETQYF. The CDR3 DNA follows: TGTGCCAGCAGCTTTCCGACAGGGTTATACGAGACCCAGTACTTC.

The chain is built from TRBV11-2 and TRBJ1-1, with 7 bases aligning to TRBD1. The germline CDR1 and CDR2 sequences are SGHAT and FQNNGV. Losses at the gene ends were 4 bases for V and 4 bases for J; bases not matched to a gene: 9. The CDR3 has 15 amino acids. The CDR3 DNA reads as TGTGCCAGCAGCTCAAGGACAGGCGTTGGCACTGAAGCTTTCTTT. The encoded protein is CASSSRTGVGTEAFF.

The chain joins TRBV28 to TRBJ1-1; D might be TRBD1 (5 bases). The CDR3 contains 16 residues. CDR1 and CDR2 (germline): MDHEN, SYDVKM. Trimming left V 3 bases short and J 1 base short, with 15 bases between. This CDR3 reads CASSFLERGPNTEAFF. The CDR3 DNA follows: TGTGCCAGCAGTTTCCTCGAGAGGGGACCGAACACTGAAGCTTTCTTT.

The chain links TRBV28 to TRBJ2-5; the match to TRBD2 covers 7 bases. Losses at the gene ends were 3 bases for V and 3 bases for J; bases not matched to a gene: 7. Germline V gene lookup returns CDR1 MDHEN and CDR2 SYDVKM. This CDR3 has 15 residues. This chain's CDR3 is CASSFRRREKETQYF. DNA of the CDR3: TGTGCCAGCAGTTTTAGGCGGCGGGAGAAAGAGACCCAGTACTTC.

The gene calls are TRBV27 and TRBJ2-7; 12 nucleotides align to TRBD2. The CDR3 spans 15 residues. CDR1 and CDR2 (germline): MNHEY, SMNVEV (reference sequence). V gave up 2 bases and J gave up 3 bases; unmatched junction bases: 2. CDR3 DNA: TGTGCCAGCAGTTTAAGACTAGCGGGAGTCTACGAGCAGTACTTC. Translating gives CASSLRLAGVYEQYF.

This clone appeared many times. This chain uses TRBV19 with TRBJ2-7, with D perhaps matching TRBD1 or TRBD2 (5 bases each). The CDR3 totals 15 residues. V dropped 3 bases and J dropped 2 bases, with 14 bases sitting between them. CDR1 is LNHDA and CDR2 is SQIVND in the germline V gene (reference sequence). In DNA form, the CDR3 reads TGTGCCAGTAGTATCTGGGACGGAGAACCCTACGAGCAGTACTTC. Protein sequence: CASSIWDGEPYEQYF.